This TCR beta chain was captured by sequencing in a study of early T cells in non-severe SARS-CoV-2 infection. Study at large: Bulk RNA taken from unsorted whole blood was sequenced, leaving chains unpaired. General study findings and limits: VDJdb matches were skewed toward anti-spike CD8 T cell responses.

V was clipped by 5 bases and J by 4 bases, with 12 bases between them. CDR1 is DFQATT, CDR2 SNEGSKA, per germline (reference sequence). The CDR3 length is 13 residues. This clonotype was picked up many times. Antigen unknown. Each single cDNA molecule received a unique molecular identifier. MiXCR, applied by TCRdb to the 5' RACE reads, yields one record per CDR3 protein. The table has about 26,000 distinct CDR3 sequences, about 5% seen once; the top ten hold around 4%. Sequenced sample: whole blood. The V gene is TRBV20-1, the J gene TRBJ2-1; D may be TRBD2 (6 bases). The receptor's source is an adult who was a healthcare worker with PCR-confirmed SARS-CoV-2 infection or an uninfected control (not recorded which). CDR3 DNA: TGCAGTGCTCCGTCTGGAGGGTACAATGAGCAGTTCTTC. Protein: CSAPSGGYNEQFF.